This entry concerns a single TCR beta chain. This entry belongs to a study of blood T cell repertoires in COVID-19. Study details: Specimens from acute and convalescent COVID-19 originated in the United States, Italy and Spain.

Some clones are missing from TCRdb's copy, which holds only in-frame ones; the method was immunoSEQ multiplex PCR. The sample has 200,000 to 250,000 clones, around 90% seen once; the top ten hold over 9.5%. Germline V gives CDR1 KGHSH, CDR2 LQKENI. The CDR3 sequence is 15 residues long. Trimming removed 3 bases from V and 3 bases from J; junction bases left unmatched: 4. The chain is built from TRBV18 and TRBJ2-7; the match to TRBD2 covers 11 bases. Material: peripheral blood. The clonotype originates from a woman in her late teens or twenties who had recovered from COVID-19. This CDR3 reads CASSPTSGRYYEQYF. DNA for the CDR3: TGTGCCAGCTCACCTACTAGCGGGAGATACTACGAGCAGTACTTC.